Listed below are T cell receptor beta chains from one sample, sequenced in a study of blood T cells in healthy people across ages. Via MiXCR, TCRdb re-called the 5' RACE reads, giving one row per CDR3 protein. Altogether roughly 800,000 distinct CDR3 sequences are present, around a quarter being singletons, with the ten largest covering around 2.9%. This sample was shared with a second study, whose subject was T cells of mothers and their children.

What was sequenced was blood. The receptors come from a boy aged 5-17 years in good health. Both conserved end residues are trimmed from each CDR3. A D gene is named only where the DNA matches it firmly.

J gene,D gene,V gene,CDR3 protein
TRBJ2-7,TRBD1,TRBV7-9,ATWGQGQSYEQY
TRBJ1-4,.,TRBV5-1,ASSPVGGGEKLF
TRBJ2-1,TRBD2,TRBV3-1,ASSQELLTSGESYNEQF
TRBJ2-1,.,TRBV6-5,ASSYSPYEGTRNEQF
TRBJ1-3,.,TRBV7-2,ASSLVEYTIY
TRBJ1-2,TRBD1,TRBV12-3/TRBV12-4,ASRWTGGGYT
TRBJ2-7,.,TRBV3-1,ASSQDRLPSYEQY
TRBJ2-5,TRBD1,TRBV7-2,ASSTDRGETQY
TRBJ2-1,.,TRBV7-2,ASTPLLLYNEQF
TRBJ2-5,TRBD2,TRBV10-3,AISERSGGLQETQY
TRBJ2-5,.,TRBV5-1,ASNNPEVETQY
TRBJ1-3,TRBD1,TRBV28,ASSPFGQGFASTIY
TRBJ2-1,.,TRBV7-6,ASSLACHNEQF
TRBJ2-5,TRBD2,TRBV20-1,SARIAGGMETQY
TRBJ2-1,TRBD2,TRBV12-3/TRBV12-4,ASNLAGGVSYNEQF
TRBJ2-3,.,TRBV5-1,ASSLEGADTQY
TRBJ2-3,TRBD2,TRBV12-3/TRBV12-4,ASSRLAGDGDTQY
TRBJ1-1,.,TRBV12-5,ASGGRVYTEAF
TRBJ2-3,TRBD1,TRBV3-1,ASSYQGEWQY
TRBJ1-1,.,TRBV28,ASSLSGLAF
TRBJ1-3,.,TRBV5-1,ASSDRPGGNTIY
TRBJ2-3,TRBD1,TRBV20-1,SAREGTGGRSDTQY
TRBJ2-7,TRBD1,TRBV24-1,ATSDGTVQY
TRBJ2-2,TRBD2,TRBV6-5,ASSYLGGGVTGELF
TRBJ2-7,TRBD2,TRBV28,ASSLSGGARGTYEQY
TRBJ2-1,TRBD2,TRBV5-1,ASGTQRGASYNEQF
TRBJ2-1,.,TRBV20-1,SARVSDRHPNEQF
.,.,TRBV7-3,ASSLGTGGDQETQY
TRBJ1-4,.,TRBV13,ASSLKAPGRGEKLF
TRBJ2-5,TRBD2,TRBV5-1,ASLPGGGQETQY
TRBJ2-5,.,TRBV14,ASSQGLTKGWGETQY
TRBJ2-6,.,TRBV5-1,ASSLAGQGGANVLT
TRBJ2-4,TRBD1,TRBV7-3,ASGQDKNIQY
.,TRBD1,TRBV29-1,SGWTGGYEQY
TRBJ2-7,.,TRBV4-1,ASSLSRRNTYEQY
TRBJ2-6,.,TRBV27,ASSSAFGSGSGANVLT
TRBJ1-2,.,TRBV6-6,ASRQDGVNYGYT
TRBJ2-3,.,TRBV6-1,ASSVRVLSTDTQY
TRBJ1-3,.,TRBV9,ASSVATGFDLGLDSGNTIY
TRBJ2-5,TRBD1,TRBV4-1,ASSQDHRGEDRTQY
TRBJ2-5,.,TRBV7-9,ASSSRRGGAAETQY
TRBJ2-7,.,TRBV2,ASSEALGHLYEQY
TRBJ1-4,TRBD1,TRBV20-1,SAYREGAKGLF
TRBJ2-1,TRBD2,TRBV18,ASSPPSGGDFSEQF
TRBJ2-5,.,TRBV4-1,ASSQDRGANQETQY
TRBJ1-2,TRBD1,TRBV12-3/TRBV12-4,ASSLQGQTNYGYT
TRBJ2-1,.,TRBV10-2,ASSESATTSYNEQF
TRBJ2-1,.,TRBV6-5,ASESPGDEQF
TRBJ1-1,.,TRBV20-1,SVVQGFTEAF
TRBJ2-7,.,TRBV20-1,SLGPSSSYEQY
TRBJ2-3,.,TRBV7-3,ASSLLSTVDTQY
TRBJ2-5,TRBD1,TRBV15,ATSRDPGQGETQY
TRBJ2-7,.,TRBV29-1,SVTTGGTGSTYEQY
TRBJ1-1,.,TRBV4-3,ASSQDYLGGQTEAF
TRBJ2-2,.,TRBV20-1,SARGGAGTGELF
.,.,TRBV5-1,ASSLTDIYEQY
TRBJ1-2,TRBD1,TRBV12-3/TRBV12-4,ASSLGTGWYGYT
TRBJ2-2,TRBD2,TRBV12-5,ASAQLAGMNTGELF
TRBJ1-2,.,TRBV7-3,ASSPGVRGGYT
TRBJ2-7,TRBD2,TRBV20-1,SAPSGTSGAYEQY